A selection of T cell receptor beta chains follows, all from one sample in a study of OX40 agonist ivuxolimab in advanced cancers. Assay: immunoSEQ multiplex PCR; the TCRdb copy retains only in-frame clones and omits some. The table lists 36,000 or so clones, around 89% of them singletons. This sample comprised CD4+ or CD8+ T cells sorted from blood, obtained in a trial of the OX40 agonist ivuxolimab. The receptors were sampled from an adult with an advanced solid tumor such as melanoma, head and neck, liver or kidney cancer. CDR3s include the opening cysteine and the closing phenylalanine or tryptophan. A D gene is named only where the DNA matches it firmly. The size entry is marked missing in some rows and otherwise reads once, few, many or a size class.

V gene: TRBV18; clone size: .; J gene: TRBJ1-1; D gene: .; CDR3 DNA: TGTGCCAGCTCACCGACGTTGCACGGGAACACTGAAGCTTTCTTT; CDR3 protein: CASSPTLHGNTEAFF
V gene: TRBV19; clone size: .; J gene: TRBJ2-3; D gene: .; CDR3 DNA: TGTGCCAGTAGTATAGTTAGGGGCGCAGATACGCAGTATTTT; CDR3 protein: CASSIVRGADTQYF
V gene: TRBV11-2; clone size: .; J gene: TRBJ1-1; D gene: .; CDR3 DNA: TGTGCCAGCAGCTTTTCCCCCACTCGGACCTCTGAAGCTTTCTTT; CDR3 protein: CASSFSPTRTSEAFF
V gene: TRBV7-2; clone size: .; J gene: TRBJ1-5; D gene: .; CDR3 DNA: TGTGCCAGCAGCATCCGGGACTGGACTAATACGCAGCATTTT; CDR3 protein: CASSIRDWTNTQHF
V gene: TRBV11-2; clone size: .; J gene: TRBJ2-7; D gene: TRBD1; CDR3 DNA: TGTGCCAGCAGCTCATTAAAACCGGGGACAGCCTACGAGCAGTACTTC; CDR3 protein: CASSSLKPGTAYEQYF
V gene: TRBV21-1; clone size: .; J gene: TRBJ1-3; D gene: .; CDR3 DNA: TGTGCCAGCAGCCCACGGACTGCTGGAAACACCATATATTTT; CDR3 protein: CASSPRTAGNTIYF
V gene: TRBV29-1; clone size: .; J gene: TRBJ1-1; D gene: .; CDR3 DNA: TGCAGCGTTGCGTGGGGCCCGAACACTGAAGCTTTCTTT; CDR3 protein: CSVAWGPNTEAFF
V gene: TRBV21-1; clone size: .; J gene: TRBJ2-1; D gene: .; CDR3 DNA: TGTGCCAGCAGCAAAGAACCTCAGGGAGAATACAATGAGCAGTTCTTC; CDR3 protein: CASSKEPQGEYNEQFF
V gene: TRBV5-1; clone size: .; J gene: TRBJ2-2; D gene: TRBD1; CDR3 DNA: TGCGCCAGCAGCTCCGCGAAGGGGGCTTCGGGCACCGGGGAGCTGTTTTTT; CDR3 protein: CASSSAKGASGTGELFF
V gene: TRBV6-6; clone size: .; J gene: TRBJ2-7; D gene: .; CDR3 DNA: TGTGCCAGCAGTTACTCGAAAGAGCAGTACTTC; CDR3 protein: CASSYSKEQYF
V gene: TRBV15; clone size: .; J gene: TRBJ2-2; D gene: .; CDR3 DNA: TGTGCCACCAGCCGATTAGGGACTCCAAAGGGCACCGGGGAGCTGTTTTTT; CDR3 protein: CATSRLGTPKGTGELFF
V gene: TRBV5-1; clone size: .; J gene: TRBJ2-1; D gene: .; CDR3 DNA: TGCGCCAGCAGCTTTGAGGCAGGGGGGATCAATGAGCAGTTCTTC; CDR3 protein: CASSFEAGGINEQFF
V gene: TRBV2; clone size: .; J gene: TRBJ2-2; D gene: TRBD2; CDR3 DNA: TGTGCCAGCAGACGACTAGCGGGGGGGCCTTGGACCGGGGAGCTGTTTTTT; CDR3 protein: CASRRLAGGPWTGELFF
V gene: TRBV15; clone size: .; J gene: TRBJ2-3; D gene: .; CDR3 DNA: TGTGCCACCAGCAGAACCCGGACCACCTCTAGCACAGATACGCAGTATTTT; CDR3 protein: CATSRTRTTSSTDTQYF
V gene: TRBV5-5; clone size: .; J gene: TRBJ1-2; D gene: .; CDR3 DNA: TGTGCCAGCAGCTTGGGGACCGGGACACATGGGGGCTATGGCTACACCTTC; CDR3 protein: CASSLGTGTHGGYGYTF
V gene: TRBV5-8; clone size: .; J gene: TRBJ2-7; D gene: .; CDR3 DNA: TGTGCCAGCAGCTCACGCGACTCCACTTATCGGGAGCAGTACTTC; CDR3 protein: CASSSRDSTYREQYF
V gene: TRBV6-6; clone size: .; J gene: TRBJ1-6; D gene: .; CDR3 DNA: TGTGCGAGCAGAGATAGACAGGCCAATTCACCCCTCCACTTT; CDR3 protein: CASRDRQANSPLHF
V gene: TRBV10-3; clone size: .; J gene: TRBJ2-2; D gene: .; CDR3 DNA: TGTGCCATCAAAGGGGAAGGGGAGCTGTTTTTT; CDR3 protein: CAIKGEGELFF
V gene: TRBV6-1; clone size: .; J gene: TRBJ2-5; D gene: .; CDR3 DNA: TGTGCCAGCAGTCTCCTTGTCGAGACCCAGTACTTC; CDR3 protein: CASSLLVETQYF
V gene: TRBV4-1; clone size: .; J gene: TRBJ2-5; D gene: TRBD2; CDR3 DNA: TGCGCCAGCAGCCTGCGGGAGGGGGCGGGCCAAGAGACCCAGTACTTC; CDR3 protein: CASSLREGAGQETQYF
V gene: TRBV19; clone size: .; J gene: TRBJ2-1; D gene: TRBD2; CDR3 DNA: TGTGCCAGTAGTAAGATAGCGGGAGGTCGGAATGAGCAGTTCTTC; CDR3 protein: CASSKIAGGRNEQFF
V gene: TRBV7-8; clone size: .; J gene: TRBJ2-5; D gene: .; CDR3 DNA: TGTGCCAGCAGCCTTCAAGTACAGAGAGGAGAGACCCAGTACTTC; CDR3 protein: CASSLQVQRGETQYF
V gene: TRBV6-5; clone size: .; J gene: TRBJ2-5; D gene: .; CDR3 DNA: TGTGCCAGCAGTTACCTAGGACTGCAAGAGACCCAGTACTTC; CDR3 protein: CASSYLGLQETQYF
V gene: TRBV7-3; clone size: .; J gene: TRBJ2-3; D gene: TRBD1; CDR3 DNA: TGTGCCAGCAGCTTAAGGGGACAGCAGGGGGATACGCAGTATTTT; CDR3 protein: CASSLRGQQGDTQYF
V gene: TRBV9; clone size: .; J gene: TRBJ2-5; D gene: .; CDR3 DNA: TGTGCCAGCAGCGTCCTCGCGGGGCCGCAAGAGACCCAGTACTTC; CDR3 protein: CASSVLAGPQETQYF
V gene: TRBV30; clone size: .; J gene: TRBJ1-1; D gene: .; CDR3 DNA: TGTGGGGGGCGGAACACTGAAGCTTTCTTT; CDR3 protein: CGGRNTEAFF
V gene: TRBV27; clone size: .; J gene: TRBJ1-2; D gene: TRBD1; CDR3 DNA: TGTGCCAGCAGTTTACAGCGGACAGGGTTCTCTGGCTACACCTTC; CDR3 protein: CASSLQRTGFSGYTF
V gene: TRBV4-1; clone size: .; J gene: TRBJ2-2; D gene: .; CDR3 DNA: TGCGCCAGCAGCCACCTCAGAGGGGAAGGTCCCGGGGAGCTGTTTTTT; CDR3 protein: CASSHLRGEGPGELFF
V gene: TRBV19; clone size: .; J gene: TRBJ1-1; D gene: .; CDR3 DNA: TGTGCCAGTAGTATAGATCCTTGGGCTGAAGCTTTCTTT; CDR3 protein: CASSIDPWAEAFF
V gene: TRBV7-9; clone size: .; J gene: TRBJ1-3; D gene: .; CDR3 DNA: TGTGGTGTGACGGCTTCTGGAAACACCATATATTTT; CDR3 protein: CGVTASGNTIYF
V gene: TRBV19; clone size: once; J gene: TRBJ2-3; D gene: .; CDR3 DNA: TGTGCCAGTACCTCGACAGGTACAGATACGCAGTATTTT; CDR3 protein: CASTSTGTDTQYF
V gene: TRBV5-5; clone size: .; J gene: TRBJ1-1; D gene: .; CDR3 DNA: TGTGCCAGCAGCTTGGTCGGGGAAGGGACTGAAGCTTTCTTT; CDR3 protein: CASSLVGEGTEAFF
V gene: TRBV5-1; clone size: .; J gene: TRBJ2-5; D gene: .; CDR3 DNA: TGCGCCAGCAGCTTCGACCCGATGGAGACCCAGTACTTC; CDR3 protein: CASSFDPMETQYF
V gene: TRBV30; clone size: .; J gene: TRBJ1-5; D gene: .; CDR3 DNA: TGTGCCTGGAGTGTCGGAAATCAGCCCCAGCATTTT; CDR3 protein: CAWSVGNQPQHF
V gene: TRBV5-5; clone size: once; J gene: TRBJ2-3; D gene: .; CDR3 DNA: TGTGCCAGCAGCTTGGACAGGACGTCCACAGATACGCAGTATTTT; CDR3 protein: CASSLDRTSTDTQYF
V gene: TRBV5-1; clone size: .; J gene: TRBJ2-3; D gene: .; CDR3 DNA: TGCGCCAGCAGCATGGTTCGATCCTCCACAGATACGCAGTATTTT; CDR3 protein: CASSMVRSSTDTQYF
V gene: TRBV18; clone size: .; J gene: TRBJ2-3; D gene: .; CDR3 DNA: TGTGCCAGCTCACCAGTTATTTCAGGAGGTGGGGATACGCAGTATTTT; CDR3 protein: CASSPVISGGGDTQYF
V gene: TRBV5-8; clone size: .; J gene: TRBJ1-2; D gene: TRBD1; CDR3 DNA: TGTGCCAGCAGAAACTACAGGGGTAACTATGGCTACACCTTC; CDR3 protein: CASRNYRGNYGYTF
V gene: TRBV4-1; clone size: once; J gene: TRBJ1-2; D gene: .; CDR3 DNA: TGCGCCAGCAGCCAAGTCGAGGCTAGGTCTCTCTATGGCTACACCTTC; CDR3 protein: CASSQVEARSLYGYTF
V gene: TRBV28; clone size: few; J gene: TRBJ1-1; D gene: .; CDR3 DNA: TGTGCCAGCACCCTTGTCGTGAACACTGAAGCTTTCTTT; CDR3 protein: CASTLVVNTEAFF
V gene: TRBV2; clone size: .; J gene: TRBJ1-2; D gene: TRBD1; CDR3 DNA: TGTGCCAGCAGGGGACAGGGAGGAACCTATGGCTACACCTTC; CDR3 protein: CASRGQGGTYGYTF
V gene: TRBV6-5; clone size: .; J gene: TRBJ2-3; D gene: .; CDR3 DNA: TGTGCCAGCAGTACCGAGTTTTCTGGCACAGATACGCAGTATTTT; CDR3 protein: CASSTEFSGTDTQYF
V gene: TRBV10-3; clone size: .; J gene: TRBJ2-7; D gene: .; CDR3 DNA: TGTGCCATAACACAGGCAGTCTCCTACGAGCAGTACTTC; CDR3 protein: CAITQAVSYEQYF
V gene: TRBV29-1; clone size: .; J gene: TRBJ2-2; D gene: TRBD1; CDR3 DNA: TGCAGCGCTTGGACAGGGATGAACACCGGGGAGCTGTTTTTT; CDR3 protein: CSAWTGMNTGELFF
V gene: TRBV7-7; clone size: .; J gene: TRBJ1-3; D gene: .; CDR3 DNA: TGTGCCAGCAGCTTAGTTGTCAGTAGCCGATTTGGAAACACCATATATTTT; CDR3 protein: CASSLVVSSRFGNTIYF
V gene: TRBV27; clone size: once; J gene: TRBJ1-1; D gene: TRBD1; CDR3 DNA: TGTGCCAGCAGTTCACAGGGGCCCACTGAAGCTTTCTTT; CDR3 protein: CASSSQGPTEAFF
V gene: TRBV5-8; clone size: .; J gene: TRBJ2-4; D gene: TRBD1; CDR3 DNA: TGTGCCAGCACCCTCCGCCGGGGACAGGCCCGGGACATTCAGTACTTC; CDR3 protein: CASTLRRGQARDIQYF
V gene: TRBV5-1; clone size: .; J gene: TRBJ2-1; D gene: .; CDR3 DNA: TGCGCCAGCAGCTTCGGTCGGGGGCCTGAGCAGTTCTTC; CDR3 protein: CASSFGRGPEQFF
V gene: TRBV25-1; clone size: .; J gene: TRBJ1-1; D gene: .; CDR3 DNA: TGTGCCAGCAGTGAATGGACCCCAGTGGACACTGAAGCTTTCTTT; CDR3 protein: CASSEWTPVDTEAFF
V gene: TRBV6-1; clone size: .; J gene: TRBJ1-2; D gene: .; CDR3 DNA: TGTGCCAGCAGTGAAGTAGCGGCCGGCTGGGGCTACACCTTC; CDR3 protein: CASSEVAAGWGYTF